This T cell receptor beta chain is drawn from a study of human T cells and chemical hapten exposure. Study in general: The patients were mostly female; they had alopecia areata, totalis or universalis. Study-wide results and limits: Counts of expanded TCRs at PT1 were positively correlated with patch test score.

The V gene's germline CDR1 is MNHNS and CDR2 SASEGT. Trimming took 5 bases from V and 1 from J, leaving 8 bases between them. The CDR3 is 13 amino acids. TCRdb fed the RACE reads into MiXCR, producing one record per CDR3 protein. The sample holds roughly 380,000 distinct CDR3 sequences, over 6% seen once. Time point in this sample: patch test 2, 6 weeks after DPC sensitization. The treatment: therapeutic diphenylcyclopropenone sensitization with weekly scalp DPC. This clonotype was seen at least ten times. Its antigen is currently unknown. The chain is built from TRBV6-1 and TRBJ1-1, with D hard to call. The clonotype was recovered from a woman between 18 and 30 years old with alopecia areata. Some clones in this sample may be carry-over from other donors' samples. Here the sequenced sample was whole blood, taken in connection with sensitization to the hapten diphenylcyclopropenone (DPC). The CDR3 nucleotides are TGTGCCAGCAGTCGACCACCGAACACTGAAGCTTTCTTT. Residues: CASSRPPNTEAFF.